This entry describes one T cell receptor (beta chain). The data were obtained in a study of cytomegalovirus exposure and HLA in healthy donors. PCR used 60 Vbeta primers and 13 Jbeta primers. Assay: immunoSEQ multiplex PCR; the TCRdb copy retains only in-frame clones and omits some. Of 160,000 or so clones in the sample, 70% to 80% were seen once. The CDR3 consists of 14 residues. J was trimmed by 6 bases and V by 6 bases; bases with no gene match: 8. Germline lookup yields CDR1 MNHEY and CDR2 SVGAGI. The genes are TRBV6-5 and TRBJ1-2, with 9 bases matching TRBD1. This TCR was recovered from a man aged 55 to 70 in good health and CMV-seronegative. Sequenced input: PBMCs. DNA for the CDR3: TGTGCCAGCAGACCGGGACAGGGTGGGCATGGCTACACCTTC. Protein: CASRPGQGGHGYTF.